This T cell receptor beta chain was identified in a study of OX40 agonist ivuxolimab in advanced cancers. Whole-study findings and limits: Averaged across samples, CD8+ T cells carried more expanded clones than CD4+ did. Among patients with partial responses at 0.1-3.0 mg/kg, clonal expansion was among the lowest. No antigen was identified for the clonally expanded peripheral T cells.

A note on this clone: The antigen remains unidentified.

Here immunoSEQ multiplex PCR was the method, and the copy in TCRdb shows in-frame clones only, minus some. This sample has around 60,000 clones; roughly nine tenths occur once, and the top ten carry roughly 1.9%. Sample: CD4+ or CD8+ T cells sorted from blood, taken in a trial of the OX40 agonist ivuxolimab. The receptor's source is an adult with an advanced solid tumor such as melanoma, head and neck, liver or kidney cancer.

Here the CDR3 DNA reads TGTGCCAGCAGCGTAGCTGGCAGGGGCGACGAGCAGTTCTTC. This sequence encodes CASSVAGRGDEQFF. V usage is TRBV9 and J usage is TRBJ2-1, with D possibly being TRBD1 (6 bases). The CDR3 has 14 residues. The V gene lost 0 bases and the J gene lost 10 bases, with 14 bases spanning the gap. Germline CDR1 and CDR2: SGDLS and YYNGEE.